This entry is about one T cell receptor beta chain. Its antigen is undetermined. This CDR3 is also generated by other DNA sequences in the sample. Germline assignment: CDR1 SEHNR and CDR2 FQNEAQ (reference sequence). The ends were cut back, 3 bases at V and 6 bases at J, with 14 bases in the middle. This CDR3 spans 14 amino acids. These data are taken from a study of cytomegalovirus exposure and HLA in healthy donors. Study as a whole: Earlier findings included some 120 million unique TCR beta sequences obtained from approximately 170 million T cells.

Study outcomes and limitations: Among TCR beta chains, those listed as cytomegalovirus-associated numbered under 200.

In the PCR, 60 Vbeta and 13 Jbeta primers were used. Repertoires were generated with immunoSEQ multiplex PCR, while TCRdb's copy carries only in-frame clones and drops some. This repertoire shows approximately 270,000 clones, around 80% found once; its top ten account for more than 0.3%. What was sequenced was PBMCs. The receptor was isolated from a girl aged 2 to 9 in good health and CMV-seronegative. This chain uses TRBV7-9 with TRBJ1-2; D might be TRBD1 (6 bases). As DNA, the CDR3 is TGTGCCAGCAGCTTGGACCAGGGGTGGGATGGCTACACCTTC. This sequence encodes CASSLDQGWDGYTF.